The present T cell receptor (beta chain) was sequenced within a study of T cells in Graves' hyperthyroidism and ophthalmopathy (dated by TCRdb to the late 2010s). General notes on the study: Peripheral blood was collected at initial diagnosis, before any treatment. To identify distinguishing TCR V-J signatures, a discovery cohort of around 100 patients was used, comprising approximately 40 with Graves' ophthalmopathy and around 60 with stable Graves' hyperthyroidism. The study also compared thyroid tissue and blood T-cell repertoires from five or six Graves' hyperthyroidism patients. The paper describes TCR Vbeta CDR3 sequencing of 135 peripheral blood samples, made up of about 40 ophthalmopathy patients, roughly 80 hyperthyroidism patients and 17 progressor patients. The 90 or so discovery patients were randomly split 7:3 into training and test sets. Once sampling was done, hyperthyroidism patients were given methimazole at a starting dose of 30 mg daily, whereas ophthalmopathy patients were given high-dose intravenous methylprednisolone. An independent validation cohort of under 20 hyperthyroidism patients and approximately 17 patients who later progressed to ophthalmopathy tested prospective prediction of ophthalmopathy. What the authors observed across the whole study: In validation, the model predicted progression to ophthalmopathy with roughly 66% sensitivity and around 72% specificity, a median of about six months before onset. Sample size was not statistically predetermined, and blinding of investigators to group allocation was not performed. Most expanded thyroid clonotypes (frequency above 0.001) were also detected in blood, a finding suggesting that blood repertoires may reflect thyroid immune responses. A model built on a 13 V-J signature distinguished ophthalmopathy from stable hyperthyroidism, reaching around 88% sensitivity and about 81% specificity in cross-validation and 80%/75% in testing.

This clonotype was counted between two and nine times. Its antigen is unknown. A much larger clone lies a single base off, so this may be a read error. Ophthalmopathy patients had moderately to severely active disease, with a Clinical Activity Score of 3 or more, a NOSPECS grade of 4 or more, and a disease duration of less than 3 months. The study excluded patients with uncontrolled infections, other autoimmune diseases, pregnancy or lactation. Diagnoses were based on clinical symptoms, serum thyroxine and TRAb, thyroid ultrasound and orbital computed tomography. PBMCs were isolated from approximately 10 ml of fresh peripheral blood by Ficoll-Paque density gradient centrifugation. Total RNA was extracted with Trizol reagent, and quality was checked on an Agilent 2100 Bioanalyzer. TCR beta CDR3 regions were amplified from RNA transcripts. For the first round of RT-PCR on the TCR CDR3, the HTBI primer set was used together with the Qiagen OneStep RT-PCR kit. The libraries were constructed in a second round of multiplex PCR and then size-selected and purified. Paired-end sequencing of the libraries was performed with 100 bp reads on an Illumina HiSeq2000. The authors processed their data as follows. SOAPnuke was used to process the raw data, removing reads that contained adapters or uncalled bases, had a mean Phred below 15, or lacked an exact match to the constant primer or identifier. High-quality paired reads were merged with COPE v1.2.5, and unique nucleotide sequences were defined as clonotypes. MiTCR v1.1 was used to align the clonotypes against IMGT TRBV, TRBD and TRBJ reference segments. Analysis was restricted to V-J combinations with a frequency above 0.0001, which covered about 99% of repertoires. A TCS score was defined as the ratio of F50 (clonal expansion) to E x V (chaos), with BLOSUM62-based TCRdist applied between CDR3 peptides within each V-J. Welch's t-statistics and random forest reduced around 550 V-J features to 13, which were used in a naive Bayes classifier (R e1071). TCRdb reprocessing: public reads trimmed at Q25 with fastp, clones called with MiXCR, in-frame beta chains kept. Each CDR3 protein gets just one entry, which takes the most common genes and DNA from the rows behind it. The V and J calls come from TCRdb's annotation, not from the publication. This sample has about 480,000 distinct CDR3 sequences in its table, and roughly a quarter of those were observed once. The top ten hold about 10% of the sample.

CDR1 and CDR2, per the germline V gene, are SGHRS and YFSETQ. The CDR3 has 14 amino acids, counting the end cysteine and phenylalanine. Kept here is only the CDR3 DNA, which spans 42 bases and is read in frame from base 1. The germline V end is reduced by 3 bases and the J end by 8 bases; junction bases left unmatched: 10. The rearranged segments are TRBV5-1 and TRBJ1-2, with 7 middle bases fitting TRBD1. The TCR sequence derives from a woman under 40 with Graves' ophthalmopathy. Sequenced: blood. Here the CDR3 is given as CASSSPGQRRGYTF. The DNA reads TGCGCCAGCAGCTCCCCGGGACAGCGGCGAGGCTACACCTTC.